This TCR beta chain comes out of a study of Ad26.COV2.S vaccination and SARS-CoV-2 variants. Whole-study results and caveats: The study found similar non-spike TCR breadth in vaccine and placebo recipients.

Treatment in this sample: some 20 received Ad26.COV2.S at low or high dose, single or two shots; about 5 received placebo; per-sample allocation not given. The samples date from day 63 after the first vaccine or placebo injection. As its vector, the vaccine had Ad26, which expressed Wuhan-strain SARS-CoV-2 spike. Turning to this clone: Its target is unknown.

Profiling relied on immunoSEQ multiplex PCR, and the TCRdb table lists in-frame clones only, not all of them. Of some 520,000 clones listed, around 90% were seen once; the top ten hold 9.5% to 15%. Trimming left V 8 bases short and J 8 bases short, with 18 bases between. CDR3 length equals 13 residues. Germline CDR1 reads MDHEN; CDR2 reads SYDVKM. This sample comprised peripheral blood, obtained in a trial of Ad26.COV2.S vaccine versus placebo. The chain recombines TRBV28 with TRBJ1-2; D gene ambiguous. The clonotype originates from a person aged 18 to 65 who received the Ad26.COV2.S COVID-19 vaccine or a placebo. The CDR3 nucleotides are TGTGCCAGCTCGACCGGGGATGGTAGGGGCTACACCTTC. Its protein is CASSTGDGRGYTF.